Described below is a single TCR beta chain sequence and its context. The source of the sample is a study of shared clonotypes between healthy human individuals. Sorted-subset replicate PCR reactions contained around 220 ng DNA, corresponding to some 29,000 T cell genomes. Sequenced by immunoSEQ multiplex PCR; TCRdb stores in-frame clones only, minus some. In the table there are 1.6 million or so clones, approximately 98.5% of which are singletons. This receptor was taken from a man aged 25-45 years in good health. Sequencing used naive CD4+ T cells sorted from blood. Specified subset: CD45RA+ positively selected.

This CDR3 reads CASSLVLDRVTYNEQFF. CDR3 nucleotides: TGTGCCAGCAGCTTAGTCCTCGACAGGGTCACCTACAATGAGCAGTTCTTC. V and J are TRBV28 and TRBJ2-1, with TRBD1 matching 7 bases. After removal of 6 bases from V and 2 bases from J, the junction contained 13 bases not matched to a gene. Germline V CDR1 and CDR2: MDHEN, SYDVKM. The CDR3 loop spans 17 amino acids.